This entry concerns a single TCR beta chain. The antigen remains unidentified. Terminally differentiated effector memory CD45RA+ cells were left out of the naive CD8 fraction, which was CD45RO-negative and positively selected for CCR7. Trimming left V 1 base short and J 3 bases short, with 9 bases between. The CDR3 length is 14 residues. Germline V gives CDR1 SEHNR, CDR2 FQNEAQ (reference sequence). These data come from a study of shared clonotypes between healthy human individuals. Only in-frame clones appear in the TCRdb table, and some are missing; sequencing was by immunoSEQ multiplex PCR. The table lists millions of clones, just under 95% of them singletons. The study's findings and limits: A limitation of the genetic and exposure-history diversity represented arose from few donors.

The sample consisted of naive CD8+ T cells sorted from blood. The J gene is TRBJ1-1, the V gene TRBV7-9; TRBD1 is a possible D gene (5 bases). The origin of this receptor is a man younger than 35 in good health. The CDR3 nucleotides are TGTGCCAGCAGCTTAGGGATGGGGGACACTGAAGCTTTCTTT. It is translated as CASSLGMGDTEAFF.